These T cell receptor beta chains were read from a single sample in a study of tumor and adjacent non-tumor tissue in lung cancer. TCRdb reprocessed the multiplex PCR reads via MiXCR and lists one record per CDR3 protein. Of more than 85,000 distinct CDR3 sequences listed, 60% to 70% were seen once; the top ten hold under 20%. Sequences were obtained from distant non-tumor lung tissue. The receptors here all came from a man between 60 and 75 years old with non-small cell lung cancer. Each CDR3 is given with its conserved first and last residue. A D gene is named only where the DNA matches it firmly. Expanded clones get a size class; other rows say once, few or many, or leave the size out.

d_gene,v_gene,abundance,j_gene,CDR3aa,CDR3nt
-,TRBV24-1,-,TRBJ1-2,CATQKLYGYTF,TGTGCCACCCAAAAACTCTATGGTTACACCTTC
TRBD2,TRBV6-2/TRBV6-3,-,TRBJ2-4,CASSPTTSGRYIHYF,TGTGCCAGCAGCCCTACGACTAGCGGGAGGTACATTCATTACTTC
TRBD2,TRBV4-2,-,TRBJ2-5,CASSQEGRGGETQYF,TGTGCCAGCAGCCAAGAAGGACGGGGGGGCGAGACCCAATACTTC
-,TRBV4-1,many,TRBJ2-1,CASSYTGGHEQFF,TGCGCCAGCAGCTACACTGGGGGGCATGAGCAGTTCTTC
-,TRBV29-1,-,TRBJ2-5,CSKGSGFF,TGCAGCAAAGGGTCCGGGTTCTTC
-,TRBV10-3,-,TRBJ1-5,CAIRAGNNQPQHF,TGTGCCATCAGGGCGGGAAACAATCAACCCCAGCATTTT
TRBD2,TRBV2,-,TRBJ2-5,CASKPGLAGQETQYF,TGTGCCAGCAAGCCGGGACTAGCTGGACAAGAGACCCAGTACTTC
-,TRBV11-2,-,TRBJ2-1,CASSPRFGADNEQSF,TGTGCCAGCAGCCCCCGGTTTGGAGCGGACAATGAGCAGTCCTTC
-,TRBV5-6,-,TRBJ2-5,CTSSLHFNSVAETQYF,TGTACCAGCAGCTTGCATTTCAACAGCGTGGCCGAGACCCAGTACTTC
TRBD2,TRBV6-1,-,TRBJ2-7,CASSEQAGGSYEQYF,TGTGCCAGCAGTGAACAGGCGGGGGGCTCCTACGAGCAGTACTTC
TRBD2,TRBV11-3,-,TRBJ2-1,CASSLDFSGRARLKQFF,TGTGCCAGCAGCTTAGATTTTAGCGGGAGGGCCAGGTTGAAGCAGTTCTTC
-,TRBV6-5,-,TRBJ2-2,CASSYWYEGINTGELFF,TGTGCCAGCAGTTACTGGTATGAGGGGATCAACACTGGGGAGCTGTTTTTT
-,TRBV20-1,few,TRBJ2-7,CSARDIRTNSYEQYF,TGCAGTGCTAGAGATATTCGTACTAACTCCTACGAGCAGTACTTC
TRBD1,TRBV29-1,once,TRBJ1-1,CSIANFRGGLLTEAFF,TGCAGCATTGCTAATTTCAGGGGGGGGCTCTTGACCGAAGCTTTCTTT
TRBD1,TRBV5-4,once,TRBJ2-7,CASSHSTGGYEQYF,TGTGCCAGTAGCCATTCGACAGGGGGCTACGAGCAGTACTTC
-,TRBV29-1,-,TRBJ2-7,CSVNTPTGEQYF,TGCAGCGTCAACACTCCTACGGGAGAGCAATATTTC
-,TRBV11-1,-,TRBJ2-7,CASAVDRFDEQYF,TGTGCCAGCGCCGTTGATCGGTTCGACGAGCAGTACTTC
-,TRBV11-2,few,TRBJ2-1,CASSPMKYTEQFF,TGTGCCAGCAGCCCTATGAAGTACACTGAGCAGTTCTTC
TRBD1,TRBV2,-,TRBJ2-3,CASMRDRTDNTQYF,TGTGCCAGCATGAGGGACAGGACGGATAATACGCAGTATTTT
-,TRBV21-1,-,TRBJ1-3,CASSKDKTGSSGNTINF,TGTGCCAGCAGCAAAGATAAGACAGGGAGCTCCGGAAACACCATAAATTTT
-,TRBV20-1,many,TRBJ1-2,CSASTTGRNYGYTF,TGCAGTGCTAGCACCACGGGCAGAAACTATGGCTACACCTTC
-,TRBV6-1,-,TRBJ2-3,CASSEAPSGADTQYF,TGTGCCAGCAGTGAGGCCCCCAGTGGCGCAGATACACAGTATTTT
-,TRBV11-2,-,TRBJ2-7,CPSSLTSRSEQYF,TGTCCCAGCAGCTTAACTAGCAGGAGCGAGCAGTACTTC
-,TRBV12-3/TRBV12-4,many,TRBJ1-5,CASSPPGQTSNQPQHF,TGTGCCAGCAGCCCCCCCGGACAGACCAGCAATCAGCCCCAGCATTTT
TRBD1,TRBV6-5,few,TRBJ1-1,CASGRTGVFSGTEAFF,TGTGCCAGCGGTCGGACAGGGGTTTTTTCAGGCACTGAAGCCTTCTTT
TRBD1,TRBV6-6,-,TRBJ2-7,CARSLTGGASGQYF,TGTGCCAGGAGCCTGACAGGGGGCGCTTCCGGGCAGTACTTC
-,TRBV6-6,once,TRBJ2-3,CASTYGGDSFYTDTQYF,TGTGCCAGCACTTACGGGGGGGACAGTTTCTACACAGATACGCAATATTTC
-,TRBV11-3,-,TRBJ2-6,CASNQQGSGTNLLTF,TGTGCCAGCAACCAACAGGGTTCTGGGACCAACCTCCTGACTTTC
-,TRBV6-1,-,TRBJ2-3,CASSRGTQGSRDTQYF,TGTGCCAGCAGTCGTGGGACGCAAGGCTCCAGGGATACGCAGTATTTT
-,TRBV4-3,-,TRBJ2-1,CASSQDPLWSTYNEQFF,TGCGCCAGCAGCCAAGATCCGCTATGGTCCACCTACAATGAGCAGTTCTTC
-,TRBV20-1,-,TRBJ2-3,CSVRLLVGDTQYF,TGCAGTGTTAGACTCCTGGTAGGAGATACGCAGTATTTT
-,TRBV25-1,once,TRBJ2-7,CASSDRTGTYEQYF,TGTGCCAGCAGCGATAGGACGGGTACCTACGAGCAGTACTTT
TRBD2,TRBV4-3,-,TRBJ2-2,CVSSQEGTINTVELFF,TGCGTCAGCAGCCAAGAGGGGACTATTAACACCGTGGAGTTGTTTTTT
-,TRBV5-1,-,TRBJ2-7,CASNPQLASSYEQYF,TGCGCCAGCAACCCCCAGCTAGCGTCCTCCTACGAGCAGTACTTC
TRBD1,TRBV5-1,many,TRBJ2-3,CASSLDVGTVSTDTQYF,TGCGCCAGCAGCTTGGACGTCGGGACAGTTAGCACAGATACGCAGTATTTT
TRBD2,TRBV4-1,-,TRBJ2-1,CASSQDSGFERGSDVQFF,TGCGCCAGCAGCCAAGATTCGGGTTTTGAGCGGGGTTCTGATGTGCAGTTCTTC
TRBD2,TRBV5-4,once,TRBJ2-5,CTSSRDSGANQETQYF,TGTACCAGCAGCAGAGATAGCGGGGCCAACCAAGAGACCCAGTATTTC
TRBD2,TRBV11-2,-,TRBJ2-5,CASSLRTSGMGETQYF,TGTGCTAGCAGCCTCCGTACTAGCGGGATGGGGGAGACCCAGTACTTC
TRBD2,TRBV24-1,once,TRBJ2-3,CTTSTLPTSGGSTDTQYF,TGTACCACCAGTACTTTGCCCACCAGCGGGGGGAGCACTGATACGCAGTATTTT
-,TRBV7-9,-,TRBJ2-5,CASSLAGINSAQYF,TGTGCCAGTAGCTTAGCAGGGATAAATTCGGCCCAGTACTTC
TRBD2,TRBV20-1,many,TRBJ2-3,CSAYTRLAGDTQYF,TGCAGTGCTTACACACGACTAGCTGGAGATACGCAGTATTTT
-,TRBV6-1,many,TRBJ1-3,CASSGGFRSGNTIYF,TGTGCCAGCAGTGGCGGGTTCCGCTCTGGAAACACCATATATTTT
-,TRBV24-1,-,TRBJ1-6,CATSEYSSSPLHF,TGTGCCACCAGTGAATACAGTAGTTCACCCCTCCACTTT
-,TRBV6-6,many,TRBJ1-4,CASSPSPTGEKLFF,TGTGCCAGCAGTCCCTCTCCGACAGGAGAAAAACTGTTTTTT
-,TRBV6-2/TRBV6-3,-,TRBJ1-1,CTSSLTENTEAFF,TGTACCAGCAGTTTGACAGAGAACACTGAAGCTTTCTTT
-,TRBV7-3,-,TRBJ2-7,CASSLRGDSYEQYF,TGTGCCAGCAGCTTAAGGGGGGACTCCTACGAGCAGTACTTC
-,TRBV5-4,-,TRBJ2-2,CANGTASTGELFF,TGTGCCAACGGAACAGCGTCCACCGGGGAGCTGTTTTTT
-,TRBV7-2,-,TRBJ2-5,CASSLPVPETQYF,TGTGCCAGCAGCTTACCCGTGCCAGAGACCCAGTACTTC
-,TRBV29-1,many,TRBJ1-5,CSVADTLNQPQHF,TGCAGCGTCGCGGACACCCTTAATCAGCCCCAGCATTTT